The 4 T cell receptor beta chains listed next were all sequenced from one sample in a study of patients and donors after allogeneic stem cell transplantation. TCRdb reprocessed the RT-PCR reads with MiXCR, giving one entry per CDR3 protein. The table includes 84,000 or so distinct CDR3 sequences, roughly 52% detected once. The sequencing input was blood, either unsorted or a sorted T cell fraction (not recorded which). The receptors stem from a human donor who was either an allogeneic HSCT recipient or a stem cell or donor lymphocyte infusion donor (not recorded which). It is not recorded whose cells these are; they may come from a transplant donor.

The chain couples TRBV11-2 to TRBJ1-1; D unresolved. V was cut by 5 bases and J by 5 bases, with 15 bases left in between. Per the germline V gene, CDR1 is SGHAT and CDR2 is FQNNGV. The CDR3 has 14 amino acids. The CDR3 protein is CASSRGSVGTEAFF. CDR3 DNA sequence: TGTGCCAGCAGCCGTGGGTCTGTGGGGACTGAAGCTTTCTTT.

The chain combines TRBV7-2 with TRBJ1-5, with 10 bases matching TRBD1. Unmatched junction bases numbered 6, after V lost 0 bases and J lost 7 bases. The CDR3 has 16 amino acids. Per germline, CDR1 SGHTA and CDR2 FQGNSA. In DNA form, the CDR3 reads TGTGCCAGCAGCTTAGCCGGGACAGGGGTCGGACAGCCCCAGCATTTT. This translates into CASSLAGTGVGQPQHF. Full variable domain (remainder filled in from reference TRBV7-2 and TRBJ1-5): GAGVSQSPSNKVTEKGKDVELRCDPISGHTALYWYRQSLGQGLEFLIYFQGNSAPDKSGLPSDRFSAERTGGSVSTLTIQRTQQEDSAVYLCASSLAGTGVGQPQHFGDGTRLSIL.

The rearrangement uses TRBV7-2 and TRBJ2-3; D is unclear. The V end lost 3 bases, the J end lost 4 bases, and 8 bases lay between the germline ends. From germline, CDR1 is SGHTA and CDR2 FQGNSA. The CDR3 spans 13 residues. The CDR3 bases are TGTGCCAGCAGCTTCACAGCAGCAGATACGCAGTATTTT. This encodes CASSFTAADTQYF.

The rearrangement joins TRBV11-1 to TRBJ1-2, with 7 positions matching TRBD1. After removal of 9 bases from V and 8 bases from J, the junction contained 9 bases not matched to a gene. The CDR3 has 12 residues. Germline-derived CDR1 and CDR2 are SGHAT and FQDESV (reference sequence). The CDR3 sequence: CASKKRQGGYTF. CDR3 bases: TGTGCCAGTAAAAAACGACAGGGAGGCTACACCTTC.